This T cell receptor beta chain was captured by sequencing in a study of cytotoxic CD8 clonotypes in ibrutinib-treated CLL. General study points: Clonotypes that were public were uncommon, and they contracted or stayed stable on treatment. Sampling times differed between sustained-remission and progressing patients.

Germline V lookup: CDR1 ENHRY, CDR2 SYGVKD. The CDR3 contains 18 residues. V lost 6 bases, J lost 1 base, and 8 bases stayed unmatched. As for this clone: Its antigen is unknown.

The table came from immunoSEQ multiplex PCR; TCRdb's copy has only in-frame clones and leaves some out. The sample holds 100,000 to 150,000 clones, over 75% seen once. Extraction of around 2 micrograms of genomic DNA from cryopreserved PBMCs supplied material for TCR beta libraries. The origin of this receptor is a human donor with chronic lymphocytic leukemia. V usage is TRBV10-3 and J usage is TRBJ1-6; the match to TRBD1 covers 11 bases. The sample consisted of PBMCs, taken after 24 months of ibrutinib treatment. This CDR3 reads CAISPGQGAFSYNSPLHF. CDR3 in DNA: TGTGCCATCAGCCCCGGACAGGGGGCTTTTTCCTATAATTCACCCCTCCACTTT.